This section outlines one T cell receptor (beta chain) sequence together with its context. This record belongs to a study of blood T cell repertoires in COVID-19. Study overall: Whether acute or convalescent, the COVID-19 samples came from the United States, Italy and Spain. PBMCs, B-cell-depleted T cells, or T cells provided the cDNA or gDNA that made up the material.

Original processing methods: Nucleated cell counts were estimated from reference gene primer amplification. Clones were sequenced by immunoSEQ multiplex PCR, and TCRdb holds only the in-frame ones, with some missing. V, J and clone size are those of that table, while D and trimming were read from the DNA. The sample lists 310,000 or so clones, approximately 91% seen once, with 2.2% in the top ten. Germline CDR1 and CDR2: MGHRA and YSYEKL. The CDR3 runs to 14 residues. Trimming removed 0 bases from V and 8 bases from J, with 11 bases in between. The receptor comes from a woman in her twenties or thirties with COVID-19, enrolled during active disease. The material sequenced was peripheral blood. The rearrangement uses TRBV4-1 and TRBJ2-1; D perhaps matches TRBD1 (6 bases). This CDR3 is CASSQEPDSDEQFF. The CDR3 bases are TGCGCCAGCAGCCAAGAGCCGGACAGCGATGAGCAGTTCTTC.